The present entry profiles one TCR beta chain with its context. Antigen: not known. TCRdb re-called the reads through MiXCR, storing one row per CDR3 protein. The data hold some 700,000 distinct CDR3 sequences, with about 30% observed a single time. This entry belongs to a study of T cell repertoires in cytomegalovirus infection. The clonotype comes from a human donor in good health (CMV status not recorded). Some clones in this sample may be carry-over from other donors' samples. Sequences were derived from cultured PBMCs, sampled from culture after CMV antigen stimulation.

The CDR3, as DNA: TGTGCCAGCAGTTGGAACGGGGGGGCGTATACGCAGTATTTT. This codes for CASSWNGGAYTQYF. J is TRBJ2-3 and V is TRBV6-1; 8 bases are a match to TRBD2. The germline V gene encodes CDR1 MNHNS and CDR2 SASEGT. J lost 7 bases, V lost 5 bases, and 8 bases had no gene match. The CDR3 sequence is 14 residues long.